The rows below give T cell receptor beta chains drawn from one sample of a study of CDR3 diversity in severe acne. TCRdb reprocessed the PCR reads with MiXCR, giving one entry per CDR3 protein. Here the sample spans about 98,000 distinct CDR3 sequences, approximately 47% being singletons. The sequenced sample consisted of blood. Source of these receptors: a male donor with acne. The CDR3 runs from the conserved cysteine through the conserved F or W. Fields, in order: CDR3 DNA, CDR3 protein, D gene, clone size, J gene, V gene. A D gene is named only where the DNA matches it firmly. Clone size appears in some rows only: once, few, many, or a class for an expanded clone.

DNA: TGTGCCACCACGCCCAGGACGAACACCGGGGAGCTGTTTTTT; CDR3: CATTPRTNTGELFF; D: NA; size: few; J: TRBJ2-2; V: TRBV24-1
DNA: TGCAGTGCTAGAGATAAGGTCAGGGGGGCCCAAGACTACGAGCAGTACTTC; CDR3: CSARDKVRGAQDYEQYF; D: NA; size: NA; J: TRBJ2-7; V: TRBV20-1
DNA: TGTGCCCGCGGGGGGGCCTTGTTGTTTGAGCAGTTCTTC; CDR3: CARGGALLFEQFF; D: TRBD2; size: NA; J: TRBJ2-1; V: TRBV7-8
DNA: TGCGCCAGCAGAGAGCCCGGGGGCACAGAGACCCAGTACTTC; CDR3: CASREPGGTETQYF; D: NA; size: NA; J: TRBJ2-5; V: TRBV10-2
DNA: TGTGCCAGCAGACCCAGGGGTAATGAAGCTTTCTTT; CDR3: CASRPRGNEAFF; D: NA; size: NA; J: TRBJ1-1; V: TRBV25-1
DNA: TGTGCCAGCAGCATACAGACAGGGGGCAATGAGCAGTTCTTC; CDR3: CASSIQTGGNEQFF; D: TRBD1; size: NA; J: TRBJ2-1; V: TRBV7-2
DNA: TGCAGTGCTAGAGGGGCAGGGAGATACACTGAAGCTTTCTTT; CDR3: CSARGAGRYTEAFF; D: NA; size: NA; J: TRBJ1-1; V: TRBV20-1
DNA: TGTGCCAGCAGCACGTGGACTAGCGGGGTCTACGAGCAGTACTTC; CDR3: CASSTWTSGVYEQYF; D: TRBD2; size: many; J: TRBJ2-7; V: TRBV12-3/TRBV12-4
DNA: TGTGCCACCAGTGACCGGTACAGGGTAGGCTCCTACAATGAGCAGTTCTTC; CDR3: CATSDRYRVGSYNEQFF; D: NA; size: NA; J: TRBJ2-1; V: TRBV24-1
DNA: NA; CDR3: CASSFYICSARFTRNNEQFF; D: NA; size: NA; J: TRBJ2-1; V: TRBV5-1
DNA: TGTGCCAGCAGCGTAGGCGGGACGGAGCAGTACTTC; CDR3: CASSVGGTEQYF; D: NA; size: NA; J: TRBJ2-7; V: TRBV9
DNA: TGTGCCAGCAGCATGGGTTGGAGCAATCAGCCCCAGCATTTT; CDR3: CASSMGWSNQPQHF; D: NA; size: few; J: TRBJ1-5; V: TRBV5-5
DNA: TGTGCCAGCAGCTTAGAAGGGCCCAGGGGGCCCTATGGCTGCACCTTC; CDR3: CASSLEGPRGPYGCTF; D: TRBD1; size: once; J: TRBJ1-2; V: TRBV7-9
DNA: TGCAGTGCTAGAGATCGTGGGGCCGGGACAGGGGGCTTATACGAGCTGTACTTC; CDR3: CSARDRGAGTGGLYELYF; D: TRBD1; size: NA; J: TRBJ2-7; V: TRBV20-1
DNA: TGTGCCAGCACATCCTCGGCCACTGAAGCTTTCTTT; CDR3: CASTSSATEAFF; D: NA; size: few; J: TRBJ1-1; V: TRBV25-1
DNA: TGTGCCAGCAGTTATGGGACAGCAGACACAGATACGCAGTATTTT; CDR3: CASSYGTADTDTQYF; D: TRBD1; size: many; J: TRBJ2-3; V: TRBV6-5
DNA: TGTGCCACCAGTGGAGACGCCACCAGCACAGATACGCAGTATTTT; CDR3: CATSGDATSTDTQYF; D: NA; size: many; J: TRBJ2-3; V: TRBV24-1
DNA: TGTGCCACCAGACGGGACAGGAACACCGGGGAGCTGTTTTTT; CDR3: CATRRDRNTGELFF; D: TRBD1; size: many; J: TRBJ2-2; V: TRBV15